The TCR beta chain described here comes from a study of cytomegalovirus exposure and HLA in healthy donors. About the study: A prior analysis found some 110 million unique TCR beta sequences from 150 million to 200 million T cells. A data release that came early held 75 million to 85 million unique TCRs from HLA-typed donors. Findings of the study overall: Based on reports, TCR beta sequences accurately predicted HLA-A and HLA-B alleles for most subjects.

CDR3 length equals 16 residues. The junction had 9 bases not matched to a gene; V was cut back by 5 bases and J by 4 bases. The germline V gene encodes CDR1 SGHTA and CDR2 FQGTGA. Comments on this clone: Its target is not known.

The study ran its PCR with 60 Vbeta and 13 Jbeta primers. Libraries were prepared by immunoSEQ multiplex PCR; TCRdb keeps only in-frame clonotypes and omits some of them. The sample lists about 130,000 clones, around 85% occurring once. The sequenced sample consisted of PBMCs. This chain joins TRBV7-3 and TRBJ2-3; 10 nucleotides line up with TRBD2. The sequence was obtained from a boy younger than 18 in good health and CMV-seronegative. CDR3 bases: TGTGCCAGCAGCCTACAACTAGCGGGAAGCGCAGATACGCAGTATTTT. Protein sequence: CASSLQLAGSADTQYF.